Listed below are T cell receptor beta chains from one sample, sequenced in a study of blood T cell repertoires in COVID-19. Some clones are missing from TCRdb's copy, which holds only in-frame ones; the method was immunoSEQ multiplex PCR. The sample holds more than 95,000 clones, about 90% seen once. The specimen was peripheral blood. The receptor set was obtained from a human donor in a cohort sampled during active COVID-19. Each CDR3 is given with its conserved first and last residue. The order of the fields is J gene, clone size, V gene, D gene, CDR3 DNA, CDR3 protein. The D gene is left open where the match is weak. Size values are once, few and many counts, or a class for expanded clones, and some rows have none.

TRBJ1-3 - TRBV3-1/TRBV3-2 TRBD1 TGTGCCAGCAGCCCAGAAGACAGGGGCCACCGAAACACCATATATTTT CASSPEDRGHRNTIYF
TRBJ1-1 - TRBV30 - TGTGCCTGGTCCCCGGGTAACACTGAAGCTTTCTTT CAWSPGNTEAFF
TRBJ1-2 - TRBV30 TRBD1 TGTGCCTGGAGTGTAGGGGACAGGGGGGTCCGTGGCTACACCTTC CAWSVGDRGVRGYTF
TRBJ1-5 - TRBV28 TRBD1 TGTGCCAGCAGTTCCCCCGGGACAGGGATTAGCAATCAGCCCCAGCATTTT CASSSPGTGISNQPQHF
TRBJ2-3 - TRBV10-1 - TGCGCCAGCAGTGGAGGGTTGGAGAGCACAGATACGCAGTATTTT CASSGGLESTDTQYF
TRBJ1-2 - TRBV3-1/TRBV3-2 - TGTGCCAGCAGCCAAGCCGACGGGACATGGTATGGCTACACCTTC CASSQADGTWYGYTF
TRBJ1-1 - TRBV19 TRBD1 TGTGCCAGTAGTACGCGGACAGGGGGCTTTTCCCCGAACACTGAAGCTTTCTTT CASSTRTGGFSPNTEAFF
TRBJ2-7 - TRBV19 - TGTGCCAGTAGCCTCGAACAGGGAATCTCCTACGAGCAGTACTTC CASSLEQGISYEQYF
TRBJ2-5 - TRBV5-6 - TGTGCCAGCAGCGGGTGGGGGCAGCAGACCCAGTACTTC CASSGWGQQTQYF
TRBJ2-5 - TRBV19 - TGTGCCAGTAGTATAGATTCGGAGACCCAGTACTTC CASSIDSETQYF
TRBJ2-1 - TRBV29-1 TRBD2 TGCAGCGTTGAGGGACTAGCGGGGGCGGGGTACAATGAGCAGTTCTTC CSVEGLAGAGYNEQFF
TRBJ2-7 - TRBV27 TRBD1 TGTGCCAGCAGTGTCCGGGACAGCAACTACGAGCAGTACTTC CASSVRDSNYEQYF
TRBJ2-5 - TRBV20-1 - TGCAGTGCTAGTGTCCCAGGGCAAGAGACCCAGTACTTC CSASVPGQETQYF
TRBJ2-7 - TRBV6-5 - TGTGCCAGCAGTTACAGGGGCGCAGGTACCTACGAGCAGTACTTC CASSYRGAGTYEQYF
TRBJ2-3 - TRBV7-9 - TGTGCCAGCAGCTTAAACTTAGAGGTGTGGGCAGATACGCAGTATTTT CASSLNLEVWADTQYF
TRBJ2-1 - TRBV6-5 - TGTGCCAGCAGGGCGGGACTCACCGCGGGAGAGCAGTTCTTC CASRAGLTAGEQFF
TRBJ1-2 few TRBV7-2 TRBD1 TGTGCCAGCAGCTTAGTCACAGGGGAGGCCTATGGCTACACCTTC CASSLVTGEAYGYTF
TRBJ2-4 - TRBV11-3 - TGTGCCAGCAGCGAATTGGAGCCAGGGAACATTCAGTACTTC CASSELEPGNIQYF
TRBJ2-4 - TRBV2 TRBD2 TGTGCCAGCAGTAACCCGGGACTAGCGGATTCCAAAAACATTCAGTACTTC CASSNPGLADSKNIQYF
TRBJ2-2 - TRBV27 TRBD2 TGTGCCAGCAGGAAACCGGGACTAGCGGGGACCGGGGAGCTGTTTTTT CASRKPGLAGTGELFF
TRBJ1-1 - TRBV30 TRBD1 TGTGCCTGGAGACCCCCGACAGGGACTGAAGCTTTCTTT CAWRPPTGTEAFF
TRBJ2-3 - TRBV5-1 TRBD2 TGCGCCAGCAGCTTTAGCGGGAGGAGGCTTGCCACAGATACGCAGTATTTT CASSFSGRRLATDTQYF
TRBJ1-6 - TRBV11-2 - TGTGCCAGCGGAATCCGGCCCTCTGACGGGTCACCCCTCCACTTT CASGIRPSDGSPLHF
TRBJ2-3 once TRBV20-1 TRBD2 TGCAGTGCTAGTAAGGCTAGCGGGAGCACAGATACGCAGTATTTT CSASKASGSTDTQYF
TRBJ2-5 - TRBV3-1/TRBV3-2 TRBD2 TGTGCCAGCAGCCCCCTGACCGACACGGCGGGGGGGCTTGAGACCCAGTACTTC CASSPLTDTAGGLETQYF
TRBJ2-5 - TRBV6-5 TRBD2 TGTGCCAGCAGTTACACTAGCGGGACGGGGACCCAGTACTTC CASSYTSGTGTQYF
TRBJ2-7 once TRBV15 - TGTGCCACCAGCAGAGCGGGGTACGAGCAGTACTTC CATSRAGYEQYF
TRBJ1-4 - TRBV18 - TGTGCCAGCTCACCACAGGGGAATGAAAAACTGTTTTTT CASSPQGNEKLFF
TRBJ2-7 - TRBV5-1 TRBD1 TGCGCCAGCAGGACAGGGGGCCGCTACGAGCAGTACTTC CASRTGGRYEQYF
TRBJ2-7 - TRBV10-3 - TGTGCCATCAGTGGGAAAAGCAGAGGCTACGAGCAGTACTTC CAISGKSRGYEQYF
TRBJ2-7 - TRBV9 TRBD1 TGTGCCAGCAGCATTCAGGCAGGGGGCTACGAGCAGTACTTC CASSIQAGGYEQYF
TRBJ1-5 - TRBV3-1/TRBV3-2 TRBD1 TGTGCCAGCAGCCAGGGTCCGACAGGGGGAAGTCAGCCCCAGCATTTT CASSQGPTGGSQPQHF
TRBJ2-7 - TRBV3-1/TRBV3-2 - TGTGCCAGCAGCCCCCGGGCCACTAGAGGCGAGCAGTACTTC CASSPRATRGEQYF